This T cell receptor (beta chain) originates from a study of blood T cell repertoires in COVID-19. Study information: COVID-19 samples from acute and convalescent phases originated in the United States, Italy and Spain. Nucleic acid was either cDNA or gDNA, and it came from T cells, B-cell-depleted T cells, or PBMCs.

Enrolment of Seattle patients took place during active infection, and they were followed longitudinally. In the authors' methods: Reference gene primers were amplified, and this amplification served to estimate nucleated cell counts. TCRdb keeps only in-frame clones here, not all; method: immunoSEQ multiplex PCR. That table furnishes V, J and clone size, whereas the DNA furnished D and trimming. The data show about 49,000 clones, with over 80% seen just once and 2.1% held by the top ten. This clonotype originated in a woman older than 75 with COVID-19, enrolled during active disease. Source material: peripheral blood.

As DNA, the CDR3 is TGTGCCAGCAGCCCAGGCAGGGGGTACAATGAGCAGTTCTTC. Protein: CASSPGRGYNEQFF. The chain joins TRBV6-5 to TRBJ2-1, with 7 bases matching TRBD1. Germline V gives CDR1 MNHEY, CDR2 SVGAGI. V trimming: 6 bases; J trimming: 4 bases; junction bases outside the gene matches: 6. The CDR3 contains 14 residues.